One and the same sample provided the 8 T cell receptor beta chains below, sequenced in a study of T cells in Graves' hyperthyroidism and ophthalmopathy. Amplified TCR beta CDR3 regions came from RNA transcripts. HTBI primers were employed in a first-round RT-PCR of the TCR CDR3. Each CDR3 protein is one row after TCRdb ran MiXCR on the multiplex PCR reads. The sample contains nearly 750,000 distinct CDR3 sequences, 30% to 40% of which appear only once. The specimen sequenced was blood. The receptor source for this set is a woman in her thirties or forties with Graves' hyperthyroidism.

The rearrangement uses TRBV4-3 and TRBJ1-5; D is unclear. This CDR3 is built from 13 residues. From germline, CDR1 is LGHNA and CDR2 YSLEER. Trimming took off 1 base at V and 15 bases at J, with 16 bases between the two ends. Here the CDR3 reads CASSQVVHGPGHF. The CDR3, as DNA: TGCGCCAGCAGCCAAGTCGTACATGGACCTGGGCATTTT.

The chain recombines TRBV28 with TRBJ1-2; maybe TRBD1 (5 bases). The CDR3 covers 11 residues. Germline-derived CDR1 and CDR2 are MDHEN and SYDVKM. Trimming shortened V by 5 bases and J by 8 bases, and 9 bases separated the two germline ends. CDR3 in DNA: TGTGCCAGCAGTGACAGTGCCGGCTACACCTTC. Residues: CASSDSAGYTF.

This clonotype was seen at least ten times. The chain uses TRBV5-1 and TRBJ1-2, with a tentative D call TRBD1 (6 bases). CDR1 SGHRS and CDR2 YFSETQ come from the germline V gene. The CDR3 loop spans 13 amino acids. V was cut by 4 bases and J by 3 bases, with 10 bases left in between. The CDR3 sequence is CASSTGADYGYTF. CDR3 DNA sequence: TGCGCCAGCAGCACGGGGGCGGACTATGGCTACACCTTC.

This clonotype turned up a few times. V and J are TRBV10-3 and TRBJ2-3; TRBD1 might be the D (5 bases). The CDR3 runs 17 residues. Between the trimmed V and J ends, which lost 2 bases and 5 bases, there was a span of 20 bases. In germline, CDR1 is ENHRY, CDR2 SYGVKD. The CDR3 region is CAISERGVGQGGDTQYF. The CDR3 nucleotides are TGTGCCATCAGTGAGCGAGGAGTCGGGCAGGGTGGAGATACGCAGTATTTT.

This clonotype appeared many times. The chain employs TRBV7-2 and TRBJ1-6, with a tentative D call TRBD1 (5 bases). Trimming took 6 bases from V and 10 from J, leaving 13 bases between them. CDR3 size: 13 residues. Germline CDR1 and CDR2: SGHTA and FQGNSA. CDR3 in DNA: TGTGCCAGCAGTAACTGGGGGGAATCACCCCTCCACTTT. It is translated as CASSNWGESPLHF.

In this sample, this clonotype turned up a few times. The rearrangement uses TRBV19 and TRBJ1-1; 7 bases are a match to TRBD1. V was clipped by 3 bases and J by 4 bases; unmatched bases: 17. From germline, CDR1 is LNHDA and CDR2 SQIVND (reference sequence). The CDR3 is made up of 18 amino acids. CDR3 in DNA: TGTGCCAGTAGTATTGTCGGCAGGGGGGCCCGGACCGCCACTGAAGCTTTCTTT. This gives the protein CASSIVGRGARTATEAFF.

This chain uses TRBV10-2 with TRBJ2-2, with a tentative D call TRBD1 (6 bases). The CDR3 contains 14 residues. Between the trimmed V and J ends, which lost 3 bases and 7 bases, there was a span of 12 bases. In germline, CDR1 is WSHSY, CDR2 SAAADI. Here the CDR3 DNA reads TGCGCCAGCAGTGACCCAGGGGCCGGCGGGGAGCTGTTTTTT. Translation: CASSDPGAGGELFF.

This clonotype came up many times. The chain is built from TRBV20-1 and TRBJ2-7; D is unresolved. Germline V gene lookup returns CDR1 DFQATT and CDR2 SNEGSKA (reference sequence). The CDR3 has 14 amino acids. The V and J ends lost 0 bases and 4 bases respectively, with 13 bases between them. The CDR3 DNA reads TGCAGTGCTAGAGATCCCAAGCGCAGATACGAGCAGTACTTC. This translates into CSARDPKRRYEQYF.